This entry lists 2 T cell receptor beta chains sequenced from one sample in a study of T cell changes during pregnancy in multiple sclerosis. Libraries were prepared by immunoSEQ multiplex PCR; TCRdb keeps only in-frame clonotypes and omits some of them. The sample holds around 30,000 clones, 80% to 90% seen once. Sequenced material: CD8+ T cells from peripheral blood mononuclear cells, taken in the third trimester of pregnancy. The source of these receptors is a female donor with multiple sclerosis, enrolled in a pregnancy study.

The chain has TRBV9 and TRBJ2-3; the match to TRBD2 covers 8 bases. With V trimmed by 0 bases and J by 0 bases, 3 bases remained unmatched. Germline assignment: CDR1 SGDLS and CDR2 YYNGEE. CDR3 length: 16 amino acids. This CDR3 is CASSVEPGGSTDTQYF. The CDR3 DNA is TGTGCCAGCAGCGTAGAACCGGGGGGGAGCACAGATACGCAGTATTTT.

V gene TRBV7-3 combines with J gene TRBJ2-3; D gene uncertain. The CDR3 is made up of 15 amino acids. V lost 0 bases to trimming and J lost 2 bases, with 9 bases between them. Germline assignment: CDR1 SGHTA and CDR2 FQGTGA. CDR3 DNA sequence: TGTGCCAGCAGCTTAACGGGCTTAGTCACAGATACGCAGTATTTT. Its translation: CASSLTGLVTDTQYF. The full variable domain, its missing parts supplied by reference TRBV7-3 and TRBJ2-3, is GAGVSQTPSNKVTEKGKYVELRCDPISGHTALYWYRQSLGQGPEFLIYFQGTGAADDSGLPNDRFFAVRPEGSVSTLKIQRTERGDSAVYLCASSLTGLVTDTQYFGPGTRLTVL.